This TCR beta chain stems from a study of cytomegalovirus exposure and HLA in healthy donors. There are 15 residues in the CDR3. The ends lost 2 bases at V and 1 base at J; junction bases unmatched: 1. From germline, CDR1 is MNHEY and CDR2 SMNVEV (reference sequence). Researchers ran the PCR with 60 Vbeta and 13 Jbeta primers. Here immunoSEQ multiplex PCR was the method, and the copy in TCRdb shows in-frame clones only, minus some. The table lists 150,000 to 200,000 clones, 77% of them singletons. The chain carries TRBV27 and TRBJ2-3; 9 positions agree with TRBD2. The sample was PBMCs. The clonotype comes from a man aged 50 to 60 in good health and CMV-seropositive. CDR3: CASSLAGGGTDTQYF. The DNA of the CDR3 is TGTGCCAGCAGTTTAGCGGGGGGGGGCACAGATACGCAGTATTTT.